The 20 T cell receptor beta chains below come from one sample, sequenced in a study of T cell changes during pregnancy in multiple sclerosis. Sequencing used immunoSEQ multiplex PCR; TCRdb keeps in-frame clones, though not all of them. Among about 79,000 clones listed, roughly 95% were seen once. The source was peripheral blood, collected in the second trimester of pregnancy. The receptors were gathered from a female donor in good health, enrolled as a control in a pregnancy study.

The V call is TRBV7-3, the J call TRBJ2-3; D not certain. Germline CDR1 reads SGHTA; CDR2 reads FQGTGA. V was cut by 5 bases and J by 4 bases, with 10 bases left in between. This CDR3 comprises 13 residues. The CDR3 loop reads CASSLNSADTQYF. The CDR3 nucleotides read TGTGCCAGCAGCCTCAACTCGGCAGATACGCAGTATTTT.

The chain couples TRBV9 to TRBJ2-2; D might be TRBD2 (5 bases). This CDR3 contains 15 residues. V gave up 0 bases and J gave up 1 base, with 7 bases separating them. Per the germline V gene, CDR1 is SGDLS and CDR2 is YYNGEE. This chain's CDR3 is CASSVVAGNTGELFF. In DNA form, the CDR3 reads TGTGCCAGCAGCGTAGTGGCGGGGAACACCGGGGAGCTGTTTTTT.

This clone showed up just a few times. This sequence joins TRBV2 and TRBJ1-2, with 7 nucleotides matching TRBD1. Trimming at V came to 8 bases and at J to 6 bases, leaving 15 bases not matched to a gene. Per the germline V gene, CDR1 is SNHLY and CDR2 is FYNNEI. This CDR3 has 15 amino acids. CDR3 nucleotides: TGTGCCAGCGGTTGGGGACAGCCCATAGGAGATGGCTACACCTTC. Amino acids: CASGWGQPIGDGYTF. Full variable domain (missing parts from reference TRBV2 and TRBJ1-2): EPEVTQTPSHQVTQMGQEVILRCVPISNHLYFYWYRQILGQKVEFLVSFYNNEISEKSEIFDDQFSVERPDGSNFTLKIRSTKLEDSAMYFCASGWGQPIGDGYTFGSGTRLTVV.

The CDR3 DNA reads as TGTGCCAGTAGTATAGTGTTTAGGGTTGAGGGGGAAGGGACCTCGTACCAAGAGACCCAGTACTTC. It yields the protein CASSIVFRVEGEGTSYQETQYF. The rearrangement joins TRBV19 to TRBJ2-5; tentatively, D is TRBD1 (6 bases). The germline V and J ends were trimmed by 1 base and 0 bases, with 30 bases remaining between them. Per germline, CDR1 LNHDA and CDR2 SQIVND (reference sequence). The CDR3 covers 22 residues.

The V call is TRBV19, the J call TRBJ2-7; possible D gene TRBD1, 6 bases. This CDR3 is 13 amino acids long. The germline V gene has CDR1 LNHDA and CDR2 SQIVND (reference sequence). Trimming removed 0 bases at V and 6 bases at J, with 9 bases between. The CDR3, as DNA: TGTGCCAGTAGTATAGACAGGGGACGCGAGCAGTACTTC. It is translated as CASSIDRGREQYF.

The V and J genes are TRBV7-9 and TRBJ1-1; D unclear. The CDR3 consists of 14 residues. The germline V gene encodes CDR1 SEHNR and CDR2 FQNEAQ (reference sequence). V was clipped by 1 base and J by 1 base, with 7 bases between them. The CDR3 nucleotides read TGTGCCAGCAGCTTAGGGGAGAAGAACACTGAAGCTTTCTTT. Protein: CASSLGEKNTEAFF.

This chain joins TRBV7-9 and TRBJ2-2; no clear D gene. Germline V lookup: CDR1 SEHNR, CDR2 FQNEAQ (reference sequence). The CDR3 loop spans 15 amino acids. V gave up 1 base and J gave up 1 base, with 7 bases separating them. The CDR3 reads CASSLDERNTGELFF. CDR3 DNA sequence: TGTGCCAGCAGCTTAGACGAGCGGAACACCGGGGAGCTGTTTTTT.

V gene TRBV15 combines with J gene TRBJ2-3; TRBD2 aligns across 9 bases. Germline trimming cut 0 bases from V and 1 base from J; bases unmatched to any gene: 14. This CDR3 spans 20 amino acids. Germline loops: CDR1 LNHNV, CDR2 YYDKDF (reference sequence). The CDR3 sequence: CATSRDPLLAGIGGTDTQYF. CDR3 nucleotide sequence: TGTGCCACCAGCAGAGATCCCCTTCTAGCGGGGATTGGGGGCACAGATACGCAGTATTTT. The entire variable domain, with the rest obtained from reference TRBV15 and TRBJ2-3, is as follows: DAMVIQNPRYQVTQFGKPVTLSCSQTLNHNVMYWYQQKSSQAPKLLFHYYDKDFNNEADTPDNFQSRRPNTSFCFLDIRSPGLGDTAMYLCATSRDPLLAGIGGTDTQYFGPGTRLTVL.

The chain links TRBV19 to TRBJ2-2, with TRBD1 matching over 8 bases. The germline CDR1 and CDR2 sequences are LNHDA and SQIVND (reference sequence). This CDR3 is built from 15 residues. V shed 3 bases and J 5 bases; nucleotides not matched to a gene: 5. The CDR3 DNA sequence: TGTGCCAGTAGTATTGACAGGGGATTAACCGGGGAGCTGTTTTTT. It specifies CASSIDRGLTGELFF.

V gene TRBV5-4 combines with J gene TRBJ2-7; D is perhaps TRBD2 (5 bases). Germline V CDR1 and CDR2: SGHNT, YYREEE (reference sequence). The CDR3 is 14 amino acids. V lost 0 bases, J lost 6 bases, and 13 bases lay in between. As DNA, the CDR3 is TGTGCCAGCAGCTTGGGCCAGGACTTGGCCGAGCAGTACTTC. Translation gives CASSLGQDLAEQYF.

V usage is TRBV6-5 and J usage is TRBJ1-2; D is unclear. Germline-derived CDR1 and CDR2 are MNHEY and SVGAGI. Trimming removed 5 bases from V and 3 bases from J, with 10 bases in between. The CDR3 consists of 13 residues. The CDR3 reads CASSVSGDYGYTF. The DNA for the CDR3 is TGTGCCAGCAGTGTGTCCGGAGACTATGGCTACACCTTC.

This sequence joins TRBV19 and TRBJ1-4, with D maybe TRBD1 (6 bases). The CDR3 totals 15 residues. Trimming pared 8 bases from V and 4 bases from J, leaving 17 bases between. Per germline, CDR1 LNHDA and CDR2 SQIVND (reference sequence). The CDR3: CASGRRTVLNEKLFF. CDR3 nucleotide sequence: TGTGCCAGTGGGAGACGGACAGTCCTTAATGAAAAACTGTTTTTT.

The CDR3 DNA sequence: TGCGCCAGCAGCTTGGCCCTAGCGGGGCAGGATACGCAGTATTTT. Protein product: CASSLALAGQDTQYF. The chain links TRBV5-1 to TRBJ2-3; 9 bases match TRBD2. CDR3 length: 15 residues. Germline CDR1 SGHRS, CDR2 YFSETQ. The trim removed 0 bases at V and 6 bases at J, leaving 5 bases unmatched. The variable domain in full, completed from reference TRBV5-1 and TRBJ2-3, reads KAGVTQTPRYLIKTRGQQVTLSCSPISGHRSVSWYQQTPGQGLQFLFEYFSETQRNKGNFPGRFSGRQFSNSRSEMNVSTLELGDSALYLCASSLALAGQDTQYFGPGTRLTVL.

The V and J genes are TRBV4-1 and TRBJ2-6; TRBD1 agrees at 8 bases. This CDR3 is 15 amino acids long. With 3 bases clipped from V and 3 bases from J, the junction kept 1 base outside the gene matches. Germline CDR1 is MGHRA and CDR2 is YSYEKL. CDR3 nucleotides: TGCGCCAGCAGCCAGGACAGGGATGGGGCCAACGTCCTGACTTTC. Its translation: CASSQDRDGANVLTF.

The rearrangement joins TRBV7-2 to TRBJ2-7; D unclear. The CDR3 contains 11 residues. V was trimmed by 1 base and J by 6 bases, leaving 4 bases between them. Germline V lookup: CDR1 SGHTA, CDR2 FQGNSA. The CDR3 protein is CASSLVFEQYF. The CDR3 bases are TGTGCCAGCAGCTTAGTCTTCGAGCAGTACTTC.

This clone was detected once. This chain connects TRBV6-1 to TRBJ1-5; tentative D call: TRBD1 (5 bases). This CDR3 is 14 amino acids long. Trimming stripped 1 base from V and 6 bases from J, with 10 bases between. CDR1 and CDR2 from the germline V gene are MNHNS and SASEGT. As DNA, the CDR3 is TGTGCCAGCAGTGAAGTGAACCAGGGTCAGCCCCAGCATTTT. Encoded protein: CASSEVNQGQPQHF.

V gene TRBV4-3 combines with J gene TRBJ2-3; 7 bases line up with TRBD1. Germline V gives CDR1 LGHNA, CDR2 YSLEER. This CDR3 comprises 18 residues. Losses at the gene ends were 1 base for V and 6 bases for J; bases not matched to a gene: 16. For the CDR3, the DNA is TGCGCCAGCAGCCAAGTAGGCCGATACCGGGACAGTCAGGATACGCAGTATTTT. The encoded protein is CASSQVGRYRDSQDTQYF.

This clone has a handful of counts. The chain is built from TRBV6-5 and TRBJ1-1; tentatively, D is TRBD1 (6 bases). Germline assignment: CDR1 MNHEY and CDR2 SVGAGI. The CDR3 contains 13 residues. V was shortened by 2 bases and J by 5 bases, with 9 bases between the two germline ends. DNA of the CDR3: TGTGCCAGCAGTTACACAGGGTGGACTGAAGCTTTCTTT. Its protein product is CASSYTGWTEAFF.

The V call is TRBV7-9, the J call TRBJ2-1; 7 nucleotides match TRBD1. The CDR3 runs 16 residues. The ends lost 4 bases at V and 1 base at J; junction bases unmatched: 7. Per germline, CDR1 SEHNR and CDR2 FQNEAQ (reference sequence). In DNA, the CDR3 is TGTGCCAGCAGCTCCCCCGGACAGGCGTCCTACAATGAGCAGTTCTTC. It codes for CASSSPGQASYNEQFF.

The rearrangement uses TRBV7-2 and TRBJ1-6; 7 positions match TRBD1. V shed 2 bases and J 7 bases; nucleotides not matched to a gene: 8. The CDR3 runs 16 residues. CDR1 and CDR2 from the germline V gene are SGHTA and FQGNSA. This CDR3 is CASSLHGTETNSPLHF. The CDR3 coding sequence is TGTGCCAGCAGCTTACACGGGACAGAGACAAATTCACCCCTCCACTTT.